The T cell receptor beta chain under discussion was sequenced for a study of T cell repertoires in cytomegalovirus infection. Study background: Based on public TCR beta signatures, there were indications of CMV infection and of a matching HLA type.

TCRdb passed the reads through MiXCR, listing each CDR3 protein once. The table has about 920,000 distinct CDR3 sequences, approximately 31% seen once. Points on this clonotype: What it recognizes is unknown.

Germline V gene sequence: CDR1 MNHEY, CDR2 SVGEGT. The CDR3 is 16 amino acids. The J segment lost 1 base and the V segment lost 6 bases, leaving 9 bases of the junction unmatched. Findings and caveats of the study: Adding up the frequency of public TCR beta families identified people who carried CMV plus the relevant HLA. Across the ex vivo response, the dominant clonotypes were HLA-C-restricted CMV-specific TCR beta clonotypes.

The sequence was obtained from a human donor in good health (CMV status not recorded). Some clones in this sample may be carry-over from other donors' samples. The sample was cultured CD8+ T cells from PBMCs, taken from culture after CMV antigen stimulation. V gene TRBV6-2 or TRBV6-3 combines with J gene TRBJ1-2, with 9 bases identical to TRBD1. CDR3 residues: CASSFTGTGNNYGYTF. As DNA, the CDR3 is TGTGCCAGCAGCTTCACCGGGACAGGGAATAACTATGGCTACACCTTC.